These 21 T cell receptor beta chains originate from one sample sequenced in a study of T cell responses to AZD1222 COVID-19 vaccine. Libraries were prepared by immunoSEQ multiplex PCR; TCRdb keeps only in-frame clonotypes and omits some of them. Of some 79,000 clones detected, approximately 85% appear once; the ten largest clones hold about 3.5%. The sample was peripheral blood, taken 28 days after the second AZD1222 dose. The receptors stem from an adult who received the AZD1222 COVID-19 vaccine.

V usage is TRBV5-8 and J usage is TRBJ1-1, with D possibly matching TRBD1 (5 bases). The V and J ends lost 4 bases and 4 bases respectively, with 8 bases between them. CDR1 and CDR2 from the germline V gene are SGHTS and YDEGEE. This CDR3 has 12 amino acids. The CDR3 reads CASSRGTTEAFF. In DNA form, the CDR3 reads TGTGCCAGCAGCCGCGGGACCACTGAAGCTTTCTTT. Based on the CDR3 plus reference TRBV5-8 and TRBJ1-1, the full variable domain is EAGVTQSPTHLIKTRGQQATLRCSPISGHTSVYWYQQALGLGLQFLLWYDEGEERNRGNFPPRFSGRQFPNYSSELNVNALELEDSALYLCASSRGTTEAFFGQGTRLTVV.

This clone was observed a few times. The chain links TRBV7-9 to TRBJ2-5; possible D gene TRBD2, 6 bases. V was clipped by 1 base and J by 2 bases, with 14 bases between them. Germline V gene data show CDR1 as SEHNR and CDR2 as FQNEAQ (reference sequence). CDR3 size: 16 residues. CDR3 residues: CASSLVEGWGQETQYF. CDR3 in DNA: TGTGCCAGCAGCTTAGTGGAGGGTTGGGGGCAAGAGACCCAGTACTTC.

This clone occurred a few times. The V and J genes are TRBV11-1 and TRBJ2-7; either TRBD1 or TRBD2 may fit D (5 bases each). The CDR3 covers 13 residues. Deletions cut 5 bases from V and 4 bases from J, with 12 bases between. Germline lookup yields CDR1 SGHAT and CDR2 FQDESV (reference sequence). The CDR3 loop is CASSPGAGYEQYF. Written as DNA, the CDR3 is TGTGCCAGCAGCCCCGGGGCAGGGTACGAGCAGTACTTC.

There are a few counts of this clone. The chain uses TRBV29-1 and TRBJ1-5; D ambiguous. V lost 5 bases, J lost 5 bases, and 10 bases lay in between. CDR3 size: 12 residues. CDR1 and CDR2 (germline): SQVTM, ANQGSEA. The DNA of the CDR3 is TGCAGCGTTACAGAGGGTGATCAGCCCCAGCATTTT. Translating it yields CSVTEGDQPQHF.

V usage is TRBV10-3 and J usage is TRBJ2-1; D is possibly TRBD2 (6 bases). Germline V gene lookup returns CDR1 ENHRY and CDR2 SYGVKD. Trimming removed 4 bases from V and 8 bases from J, with 18 bases in between. This CDR3 is built from 15 residues. CDR3 residues: CAISVRAGSVDEQFF. CDR3 DNA sequence: TGTGCCATCAGTGTACGTGCGGGGTCGGTCGATGAGCAGTTCTTC.

The rearrangement uses TRBV30 and TRBJ1-3; D not resolved. The CDR3 has 15 amino acids. V was pared by 1 base and J by 0 bases, with 10 bases between. From germline, CDR1 is GTSNPN and CDR2 SVGIG (reference sequence). The chain's CDR3 is CAWSDVRPSGNTIYF. The CDR3 DNA follows: TGTGCCTGGAGTGACGTCAGACCCTCTGGAAACACCATATATTTT.

J is TRBJ1-1 and V is TRBV5-1, with D uncertain. The CDR3 runs 14 residues. With 0 bases removed from V and 8 bases from J, the gap between germline ends came to 14 bases. The germline V gene encodes CDR1 SGHRS and CDR2 YFSETQ. CDR3 loop: CASSLAIEQAEAFF. The CDR3 DNA reads as TGCGCCAGCAGCTTGGCGATCGAGCAGGCCGAAGCTTTCTTT.

The chain has TRBV19 and TRBJ2-2; TRBD1 matches 8 bases. Trimming removed 7 bases from V and 7 bases from J; junction bases left unmatched: 5. Germline V gene lookup returns CDR1 LNHDA and CDR2 SQIVND (reference sequence). This CDR3 contains 13 residues. In DNA, the CDR3 is TGTGCCAGTACCAGGACAGGGATCGGGGAGCTGTTTTTT. Amino acids: CASTRTGIGELFF.

The chain combines TRBV18 with TRBJ2-3, with TRBD2 as a possible D gene (6 bases). Trimming cost V 0 bases and J 1 base, with 11 bases left between them. The CDR3 has 16 residues. Germline V gene sequence: CDR1 KGHSH, CDR2 LQKENI. The CDR3 DNA reads TGTGCCAGCTCACCACCGGAGGGACCGGGCACAGATACGCAGTATTTT. It codes for CASSPPEGPGTDTQYF.

This chain links TRBV7-2 with TRBJ1-1; TRBD1 is a possible D gene (6 bases). This CDR3 has 13 amino acids. The germline gives CDR1 SGHTA, CDR2 FQGNSA. Trimming removed 0 bases at V and 8 bases at J, with 10 bases between. The CDR3 loop reads CASSLARTEEAFF. DNA of the CDR3: TGTGCCAGCAGCTTAGCGAGGACAGAAGAAGCTTTCTTT.

The rearrangement joins TRBV6-6 to TRBJ2-1; no definite D call. Germline V gene lookup returns CDR1 MNHNY and CDR2 SVGAGI (reference sequence). The CDR3 length is 15 residues. With 5 bases removed from V and 0 bases from J, the gap between germline ends came to 11 bases. DNA of the CDR3: TGTGCCAGCAGTCTTGAGAGAATCTCCTACAATGAGCAGTTCTTC. Translation gives CASSLERISYNEQFF.

The chain joins TRBV28 to TRBJ2-7, with 8 bases that match TRBD2. This CDR3 region has 15 residues. Germline loops: CDR1 MDHEN, CDR2 SYDVKM. With 3 bases clipped from V and 6 bases from J, the junction kept 10 bases outside the gene matches. The CDR3 nucleotides read TGTGCCAGCAGTTTCCGACGTTTAGCGGGAATCGAGCAGTACTTC. It codes for CASSFRRLAGIEQYF.

This chain joins TRBV9 and TRBJ2-3; 8 bases are a match to TRBD2. From germline, CDR1 is SGDLS and CDR2 YYNGEE. Trimming removed 2 bases from V and 4 bases from J; junction bases left unmatched: 12. The CDR3 is made up of 17 amino acids. CDR3 sequence reads: CASSVPSSGAASDTQYF. In DNA form, the CDR3 reads TGTGCCAGCAGCGTCCCCAGTAGCGGGGCAGCCTCAGATACGCAGTATTTT.

This clone has just one count. This chain uses TRBV7-9 with TRBJ1-4; no firm D call. Trimming left V 5 bases short and J 8 bases short, with 21 bases between. Germline CDR1 is SEHNR and CDR2 is FQNEAQ (reference sequence). The CDR3 spans 16 residues. The CDR3 DNA follows: TGTGCCAGCAGCCACGCCGGGAACTCGGAGGCAGAAAAACTGTTTTTT. Translating gives CASSHAGNSEAEKLFF.

The chain combines TRBV7-6 with TRBJ2-1; TRBD1 matches at 7 bases. V lost 6 bases and J lost 0; bases outside the gene matches: 11. This CDR3 contains 17 residues. Germline CDR1 and CDR2: SGHVS and FNYEAQ. The CDR3 here is CASSLGQGVPSYNEQFF. DNA for the CDR3: TGTGCCAGCAGTCTAGGGCAGGGGGTCCCCTCCTACAATGAGCAGTTCTTC.

This clone was found a few times. V is TRBV2 and J is TRBJ1-2; TRBD1 might be the D (5 bases). V was shortened by 1 base and J by 6 bases, with 18 bases between the two germline ends. CDR1 is SNHLY, CDR2 FYNNEI, per germline. This CDR3 comprises 16 residues. The CDR3 nucleotides read TGTGCCAGCAGTGAAGGCGGGGCAGGGCGGGGGAATGGCTACACCTTC. The encoded protein is CASSEGGAGRGNGYTF.

The chain recombines TRBV5-1 with TRBJ2-1; a possible D gene is TRBD1 (7 bases). This CDR3 comprises 17 residues. V lost 4 bases and J lost 6, with 23 bases in between. Germline values: CDR1 SGHRS, CDR2 YFSETQ. The DNA of the CDR3 is TGCGCCAGCAGCCCCTCCCCCCAGGGGGGAGCAAGCAATGAGCAGTTCTTC. Translated: CASSPSPQGGASNEQFF. The full variable domain, its missing parts supplied by reference TRBV5-1 and TRBJ2-1, is KAGVTQTPRYLIKTRGQQVTLSCSPISGHRSVSWYQQTPGQGLQFLFEYFSETQRNKGNFPGRFSGRQFSNSRSEMNVSTLELGDSALYLCASSPSPQGGASNEQFFGPGTRLTVL.

The chain joins TRBV28 to TRBJ1-4; a possible D gene is TRBD1 (6 bases). The V end lost 4 bases, the J end lost 4 bases, and 13 bases lay between the germline ends. The CDR3 totals 15 residues. Germline V gives CDR1 MDHEN, CDR2 SYDVKM. The CDR3 bases are TGTGCCAGCAGTTACGGGGGGCCGGTTAATGAAAAACTGTTTTTT. This codes for CASSYGGPVNEKLFF.

J is TRBJ1-1 and V is TRBV10-3, with D possibly TRBD1 on 5 matching bases. Trimming left V 0 bases short and J 0 bases short, with 11 bases between. Germline assignment: CDR1 ENHRY and CDR2 SYGVKD. The CDR3 loop spans 16 amino acids. The CDR3 sequence is CAISESMPGLNTEAFF. CDR3 in DNA: TGTGCCATCAGTGAGTCGATGCCAGGGTTGAACACTGAAGCTTTCTTT.

The chain employs TRBV19 and TRBJ2-7; TRBD2 matches at 9 bases. The CDR3 contains 15 residues. J lost 3 bases, V lost 6 bases, and 9 bases had no gene match. The V gene's germline CDR1 is LNHDA and CDR2 SQIVND (reference sequence). In DNA form, the CDR3 reads TGTGCCAGTAGCATCCGACTAGCGGCACACTACGAGCAGTACTTC. Its protein product is CASSIRLAAHYEQYF.

This clone was recorded many times. The chain combines TRBV5-6 with TRBJ1-4; tentative D call: TRBD1 (6 bases). Trimming cost V 4 bases and J 0 bases, with 13 bases left between them. The CDR3 loop spans 16 amino acids. Germline CDR1 and CDR2: SGHDT and YYEEEE. CDR3 DNA sequence: TGTGCCAGCAGCGCCCGATACAGGGCAACTAATGAAAAACTGTTTTTT. It is translated as CASSARYRATNEKLFF.